This T cell receptor (beta chain) emerged from a study of OX40 agonist ivuxolimab in advanced cancers. Study conclusions and caveats: Partial responders treated at 0.1-3.0 mg/kg exhibited clonal expansion among the lowest measured.

Excluded were patients having autoimmune disease history or systemic immunosuppression. The timepoints at which blood was sampled were baseline, cycle 4 day 1, and cycle 7 day 1. As for this clone: The antigen is not known.

Method: immunoSEQ multiplex PCR; TCRdb's copy keeps in-frame clones and lacks some. The table shows roughly 68,000 clones, with approximately 90% occurring only once. This material consisted of CD4+ or CD8+ T cells sorted from blood, taken in a trial of the OX40 agonist ivuxolimab. The TCR comes from an adult with an advanced solid tumor such as melanoma, head and neck, liver or kidney cancer.

The CDR3 bases are TGCGCCAGCAGCCTGACTAGTTCCGGGGAGCTGTTTTTT. This codes for CASSLTSSGELFF. The chain is built from TRBV5-1 and TRBJ2-2; tentatively, D is TRBD2 (6 bases). Germline V gene data show CDR1 as SGHRS and CDR2 as YFSETQ. The CDR3 spans 13 residues. V lost 4 bases to trimming and J lost 6 bases, with 10 bases between them.